Presented here are 16 T cell receptor beta chains from one specimen sequenced in a study of CD8+CD57+ T cells in acquired aplastic anemia. All patients picked for sequencing had shown, by flow cytometry, an expansion of CD8+CD57+ cells. Researchers used genomic DNA as the template to profile TCR beta VDJ and CDR3. TCRdb processed the reads anew with MiXCR; each CDR3 protein has one entry. This table has about 220,000 distinct CDR3 sequences, around 45% appearing once. The sequencing sample was made of sorted CD4+, CD8+, or CD8+CD57+ T cells (not recorded which) from PBMCs. The receptors shown here come from a human donor with aplastic anemia.

This clonotype occurred once. The rearrangement joins TRBV2 to TRBJ1-5; D gene uncertain. V lost 10 bases and J lost 3, with 19 bases in between. The germline V gene has CDR1 SNHLY and CDR2 FYNNEI. This CDR3 comprises 15 residues. CDR3 loop: CATCGKGRFNQPQHF. DNA for the CDR3: TGTGCCACCTGCGGGAAGGGAAGGTTCAATCAGCCCCAGCATTTT.

The chain links TRBV7-2 to TRBJ2-1, with 9 bases that match TRBD2. The CDR3 has 15 residues. The germline CDR1 and CDR2 sequences are SGHTA and FQGNSA. The V gene end was trimmed by 7 bases and the J gene end by 0 bases; junction bases not matched to a gene: 4. The CDR3 region is CASTSLAGSYNEQFF. The DNA for the CDR3 is TGTGCCAGCACCTCACTAGCGGGCTCCTACAATGAGCAGTTCTTC.

This clonotype appeared once. The rearrangement joins TRBV2 to TRBJ2-7, with D perhaps matching TRBD2 (6 bases). Trimming cost V 8 bases and J 5 bases, with 16 bases left between them. This CDR3 has 13 amino acids. The germline CDR1 and CDR2 sequences are SNHLY and FYNNEI. CDR3 sequence (DNA): TGTGCCAGCGGTGTTGGGCGGGGTAACGAGCAGTACTTC. This codes for CASGVGRGNEQYF.

In its sample, this clonotype was seen a few times. This chain uses TRBV7-2 with TRBJ2-1; D might be TRBD1 or TRBD2, each matching 5 bases. Trimming took off 1 base at V and 9 bases at J, with 16 bases between the two ends. CDR3 length: 15 residues. Germline CDR1 is SGHTA and CDR2 is FQGNSA. The CDR3 DNA reads TGTGCCAGCAGCTTAGTGGCAGGGACCGCTTTTGAGCAGTTCTTC. Translated, it gives CASSLVAGTAFEQFF.

The rearrangement links TRBV5-1 to TRBJ2-7; 7 positions match TRBD1. The CDR3 has 18 amino acids. Germline lookup yields CDR1 SGHRS and CDR2 YFSETQ. After removal of 4 bases from V and 6 bases from J, the junction contained 22 bases not matched to a gene. The CDR3 sequence is CASSRAIGLEGGAFEQYF. The CDR3 region has the DNA TGCGCCAGCAGCCGGGCCATTGGATTGGAAGGGGGCGCCTTCGAGCAGTACTTC.

The chain is built from TRBV20-1 and TRBJ1-2; D might be TRBD1 (5 bases). This CDR3 region has 12 residues. Germline V gene lookup returns CDR1 DFQATT and CDR2 SNEGSKA (reference sequence). The germline V and J ends were trimmed by 5 bases and 8 bases, with 15 bases remaining between them. The CDR3 DNA reads as TGCAGTGCTGGACCAGAGAGGGGAGGCTACACCTTC. This gives the protein CSAGPERGGYTF.

This clonotype was detected once. The chain recombines TRBV10-3 with TRBJ1-2; D gene uncertain. The CDR3 has 11 amino acids. Trimming pared 0 bases from V and 6 bases from J, leaving 2 bases between. In germline, CDR1 is ENHRY, CDR2 SYGVKD. The CDR3 protein is CAISESHGYTF. Here the CDR3 DNA reads TGTGCCATCAGTGAGTCCCATGGCTACACCTTC.

V is TRBV19 and J is TRBJ2-7, with TRBD1 identical over 8 bases. The CDR3 length is 15 residues. Per the germline V gene, CDR1 is LNHDA and CDR2 is SQIVND (reference sequence). With V trimmed by 4 bases and J by 2 bases, 7 bases remained unmatched. The CDR3 bases are TGTGCCAGTAGTACCTCCAGGACAGGGACCTACGAGCAGTACTTC. Amino acid sequence: CASSTSRTGTYEQYF.

The rearrangement links TRBV20-1 to TRBJ1-5; weak D call: TRBD1 (6 bases). Trimming removed 5 bases from V and 3 bases from J, with 17 bases in between. CDR1 is DFQATT, CDR2 SNEGSKA, per germline (reference sequence). The CDR3 is made up of 15 amino acids. The DNA of the CDR3 is TGCAGTGCTTATGGGTTGACAGGAGACAATCAGCCCCAGCATTTT. As protein: CSAYGLTGDNQPQHF.

This sequence joins TRBV2 and TRBJ1-1; maybe TRBD1 (5 bases). Between the trimmed V and J ends, which lost 3 bases and 10 bases, there was a span of 21 bases. Germline V gene lookup returns CDR1 SNHLY and CDR2 FYNNEI. The CDR3 length is 15 residues. CDR3 protein: CASSDRQGLRLRAFF. In DNA form, the CDR3 reads TGTGCCAGCAGTGACAGGCAGGGCCTTCGATTGAGAGCTTTCTTT.

The V call is TRBV10-1, the J call TRBJ1-2; D remains ambiguous. The CDR3 is 15 residues long. Germline CDR1 reads WNHNN; CDR2 reads SYGVQD (reference sequence). V was shortened by 3 bases and J by 4 bases, with 15 bases between the two germline ends. The CDR3 reads CASSDSTETPYGYTF. CDR3 DNA: TGCGCCAGCAGTGACAGCACAGAGACCCCCTATGGCTACACCTTC.

The V call is TRBV12-3 or TRBV12-4, the J call TRBJ1-1; D gene ambiguous. This CDR3 is 13 amino acids long. Trimming left V 6 bases short and J 3 bases short, with 11 bases between. CDR3 amino acids: CASSSNRYTEAFF. CDR3 in DNA: TGTGCCAGCAGCTCAAACCGGTACACTGAAGCTTTCTTT.

The J gene is TRBJ2-6, the V gene TRBV29-1; no reliable D call. V was cut by 3 bases and J by 2 bases, with 5 bases left in between. The CDR3 is made up of 13 amino acids. Germline-derived CDR1 and CDR2 are SQVTM and ANQGSEA. CDR3 in DNA: TGCAGCGTTGAGGGGACTGGGGCCAACGTCCTGACTTTC. This gives the protein CSVEGTGANVLTF.

The V and J genes are TRBV6-6 and TRBJ1-3; D gene ambiguous. The CDR3 has 11 residues. Trimming removed 10 bases at V and 4 bases at J, with 8 bases between. From germline, CDR1 is MNHNY and CDR2 SVGAGI (reference sequence). As DNA, the CDR3 is TGTGCCACCCTTGGCGGAAACACCATATATTTT. It is translated as CATLGGNTIYF.

In DNA, the CDR3 is TGCGCCAGCAACTTCCGACAGGGGTCGAACACTGAAGCTTTCTTT. Encoded protein: CASNFRQGSNTEAFF. V and J are TRBV5-1 and TRBJ1-1; 8 positions match TRBD1. CDR3 length: 15 residues. The trim removed 6 bases at V and 1 base at J, leaving 8 bases unmatched. The germline gives CDR1 SGHRS, CDR2 YFSETQ.

CDR3 amino acids: CSAPGLIGEQYF. As DNA, the CDR3 is TGCAGTGCACCAGGACTTATCGGTGAGCAGTACTTC. The chain has TRBV20-1 and TRBJ2-7, with a weak D call TRBD2 (5 bases). V lost 6 bases and J lost 7, with 16 bases in between. In germline, CDR1 is DFQATT, CDR2 SNEGSKA (reference sequence). The CDR3 totals 12 residues.